The sequence of this T cell receptor beta chain was determined in a study of cytomegalovirus exposure and HLA in healthy donors (dated by TCRdb to 2017 to 2019). About the study as a whole: According to an earlier analysis of a few hundred of the donors, 150 million to 200 million T cells yielded 117 million unique TCR beta sequences and 276 Gb of sequence data. Among over 350 genotyped donors of the cohort, an average of around 240,000 unique TCR beta nucleotide sequences were sequenced per donor, roughly 18% of them non-productive. A later analysis re-analyzed previously published TCR beta repertoires from about 600 donors and added high-resolution HLA genotyping to study TCR occurrence patterns. In a later genetic analysis, genome-wide SNP genotypes for about 55% of the roughly 700 donors were used, and that subset was treated as a discovery cohort. The study aimed to test whether signatures of past pathogen exposure could be identified by cataloging public T cell receptors. Along with the approximately 700-subject first cohort, a separate validation cohort of over a hundred different subjects was used. Donor age, sex, ethnicity and CMV serostatus were collected together with the repertoire data. The study used immunosequencing to profile the T cell repertoires of hundreds of subjects and linked those repertoires to cytomegalovirus serostatus. An earlier analysis of some 500 of the donors applied high-throughput TCR beta sequencing to assess whether each TCR beta V gene segment acted as functional or pseudogenic. The later analysis used no new phenotypic data to find candidate immune exposures, relying instead on TCR beta sequences and their occurrence across donors. All discovery cohort repertoires had been generated using a single sequencing platform. Class I and class II HLA loci were covered by the typing at four-digit resolution. Approximately 300 gigabases of sequencing data and approximately 92 million unique TCR sequences made up an early release that covered approximately 650 HLA-typed donors. Of the roughly 430 genotyped donors, about 84% fell in the genetic ancestry cluster associated with self-reported Caucasian donors. Typing coverage differed by locus: A, B, C, DRB1 and DQB1 were typed in about 629-640 donors, DQA1 in 500 to 550, DPA1 in some 570, and DPB1 in approximately 450. To predict cytomegalovirus infection status, the study combined high-throughput TCR immunosequencing, statistical association of individual TCRs with disease status, and machine learning. Roughly 5 DR-DQ haplotypes were treated as single units for association and clustering because of strong linkage in the cohort.

The cohort consisted of 666 healthy bone marrow donors. Cohort members were all nominally healthy when sampled, although unrecorded immune exposures were likely present. The donor was CMV seropositive and belonged to the group of 250 to 350 seropositive cohort members. Each donor provided a peripheral blood sample, and peripheral blood mononuclear cells were used for TCR beta sequencing. Genomic DNA was extracted from the blood cell samples with the Qiagen DNeasy Blood Extraction Kit. Sequences SGHTA (CDR1) and FQGNSA (CDR2) are obtained from the germline V gene. The CDR3 sequence holds 15 residues, the cysteine and phenylalanine included. Of the read, only the CDR3 DNA is kept; its 45 bases are in frame from base 1. Here V drops 5 bases and J drops 1 base, and the junction holds 7 bases not matched to any gene. Comment on this clone: Its binding antigen is unknown. Per-base qualities were not stored, and no clone one base away is much larger. Other nucleotide sequences in the sample specify the same CDR3.

General findings and caveats noted by the study authors: Assigning TCR associations to individual alleles was difficult when HLA alleles, especially DR and DQ, strongly co-occurred. A later analysis reported that several top co-occurrence clusters appeared linked to parvovirus B19, influenza, CMV and Epstein-Barr virus. A later analysis found that TCR association rates varied across HLA loci, with DRB1 alleles showing the most associated TCRs and HLA-C alleles the fewest. Broadly in line with IMGT annotations, most TCR beta V segments showed up in productive rearrangements about 87% or about 30% of the time in an earlier analysis of some 590 of the donors. A further reported finding was that TCR beta sequences accurately predicted the HLA-A and HLA-B alleles for most subjects in the first cohort. The sequencing pipeline was judged likely to have produced a cluster of highly shared sequence variants as a technical artifact. The study gave a list of about 170 TCR beta chains associated with cytomegalovirus. At a false discovery rate of 0.05, a later analysis linked approximately 18,000 TCR beta sequences to specific HLA alleles. In this cohort, only TCR beta chains were sequenced, and detectable features were limited by the absence of alpha or paired-chain data. Because HLA typing was unavailable for some donors at each locus, only the typed subset was used in association tests. Seventeen rarely observed V segments, including chromosome 9 orphons, were excluded from the earlier analysis of several hundred of the donors because counts were too low. In a later analysis, HLA-associated TCR beta chains were found to be more clonally expanded and to have lower generation probabilities than equally common non-associated chains. Most CMV-associated TCR beta chains appeared to be HLA-restricted in a later analysis, and the HLA associations seemed to be driven largely by CMV exposure. A later genetic analysis reported fewer N-insertions in productive TCRs among donors in an Asian-associated ancestry cluster than the roughly 700-donor mean. Correlated functional status among segregating V segments might be attributable to linkage disequilibrium, but an unknown experimental factor could not be ruled out. Most TCR sequences were seen in very few donors, while some public TCRs were found in many individuals. CMV serostatus was the only immune exposure information available for the cohort. A few of the identified cytomegalovirus-associated TCR beta chains were confirmed in vitro to be specific for cytomegalovirus antigens. An association between a missense DCLRE1C variant and V-gene and J-gene trimming of TCR beta chains was found in a later genetic analysis and replicated in an independent cohort. Roughly uniform sequencing depth across donors was assumed in presence/absence analyses, although this assumption may not hold. The 87-base-pair reads could not distinguish some IMGT-functional V segments, including TRBV6-2 and TRBV6-3, so those segments were excluded. It was suggested by the authors that the approach could potentially be generalized to other disease states and immunological phenotypes. The classifier was reported to diagnose cytomegalovirus status with high specificity and sensitivity in both the original and validation cohorts.

Library preparation used the immunoSEQ multiplex PCR assay. The multiplex PCR relied on a mix of 60 forward primers for TCR Vbeta segments and 13 reverse primers for TCR Jbeta segments. A multiplex PCR assay on genomic DNA amplified the CDR3 region of rearranged TCR beta genes. Amplified TCR beta libraries were sequenced as 87-base-pair reads on the Illumina HiSeq System. As for the original processing: In a later analysis, around 80 million unique TCR beta chains were counted across the roughly 670 repertoires, and around 11 million of these chains were shared by at least two donors. Raw reads were error-corrected and collapsed into unique sequences with a nearest-neighbor algorithm that merged closely related sequences to remove PCR and sequencing errors. CDR3 sequences were aligned to IMGT reference sequences to assign V, D and J gene segments. For a sequence to be retained, at least a six-nucleotide match to both a V gene segment and a J gene segment was required. Rearrangements were classified as productive when the CDR3 lacked stop codons and remained in frame with V and J, and all other rearrangements were classified as non-productive. Following IMGT convention, CDR3 was defined as the stretch from the second conserved V-encoded cysteine up to the conserved J-encoded phenylalanine. Sequences without an unambiguous match to a single V gene segment were excluded from the earlier analysis of about 600 of the donors. In an earlier analysis of several hundred of the donors, V segments were called functional above 56.7% productive rearrangements and were called segregating when the between-donor standard deviation exceeded 5%. A statistical classification framework was built for diagnosing cytomegalovirus status from the catalog of TCR beta chain sequences. V and J gene assignment, in a later analysis, came from comparing TCR nucleotide sequences with IMGT/GENE-DB human TR gene sequences. A later analysis assigned CDR3 sequences and most-parsimonious VDJ recombination scenarios with the TCRdist pipeline. A later analysis defined each TCR beta chain by its CDR3 amino acid sequence plus V-gene family, and excluded reads lacking a unique V-gene family. In a later analysis, 450 to 600 highly shared, low-generation-probability nucleotide sequences were removed to address suspected cross-contamination and a sequencing artifact. For each public chain, a later analysis derived a clonal expansion index from normalized ranks of inferred template counts within each repertoire. A later analysis computed generation probabilities with a VDJ recombination model fitted to out-of-frame rearrangements, and checked the results against IGoR. A later analysis scored TCR-TCR, TCR-HLA and TCR-CMV co-occurrence with hypergeometric tests, applying a repertoire-size bias correction to TCR pairs. False discovery rates were estimated in a later analysis by permuting HLA or CMV assignments 20 times. In a later analysis, co-occurring TCRs were grouped with DBSCAN, and TCRdist sequence similarity was added when clustering was performed within HLA-allele-positive subsets. Repertoires with fewer than 30,000 or more than 120,000 public chains were left out of co-occurrence clustering, as were about 5 repertoires with anomalous nucleotide sharing. Drawn from immuneACCESS, this table holds only the in-frame rearrangements with V and J called that TCRdb kept. Clones are partly lost; checked studies trace under half to an unresolved V gene and leave the rest unexplained. That table is the source of V, J and clone size, and D and trimming were worked out from the DNA. Recorded for this sample are around 170,000 clones; approximately 84% of them occurred a single time. About 1.3% of the sample is in the top ten clones.

The sequenced material came from PBMCs. The V gene is TRBV7-2 and the J gene is TRBJ1-1, and TRBD1 aligns with 7 junction nucleotides. This TCR was recovered from a girl between 10 and 17 years old in good health and CMV-seropositive. The DNA is as follows: TGTGCCAGCAGCCGAAAGGGACAGTCGAACACTGAAGCTTTCTTT. The resulting protein is CASSRKGQSNTEAFF.